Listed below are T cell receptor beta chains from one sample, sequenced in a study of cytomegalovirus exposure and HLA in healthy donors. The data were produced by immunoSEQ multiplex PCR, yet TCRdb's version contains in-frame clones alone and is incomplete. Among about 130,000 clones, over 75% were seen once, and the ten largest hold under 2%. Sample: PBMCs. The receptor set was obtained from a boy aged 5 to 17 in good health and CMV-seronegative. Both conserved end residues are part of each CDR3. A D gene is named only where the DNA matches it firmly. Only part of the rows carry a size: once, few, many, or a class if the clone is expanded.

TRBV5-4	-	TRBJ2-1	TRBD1	TGTGCCAGCAGCAGGCCGGGACAGCTATACAATGAGCAGTTCTTC	CASSRPGQLYNEQFF
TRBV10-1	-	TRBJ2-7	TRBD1	TGCGCCAGCAGTTTGGACAGGGAAAGGACCTACGAGCAGTACTTC	CASSLDRERTYEQYF
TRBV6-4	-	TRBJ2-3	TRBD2	TGTGCCAGCAAGGGACTAGCGGGAGGACCAGATACGCAGTATTTT	CASKGLAGGPDTQYF
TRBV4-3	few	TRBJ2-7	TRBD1	TGCGCCAGCAGCCAACGCAGAGGGGGCTTGTACGAGCAGTACTTC	CASSQRRGGLYEQYF
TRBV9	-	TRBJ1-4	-	TGTGCCAGCAGCTCTAGCTACGGTTATAATGAAAAACTGTTTTTT	CASSSSYGYNEKLFF
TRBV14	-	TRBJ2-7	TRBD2	TGTGCCAGCAGCCAAGGGTTTAGCGGGATTGCCTCCTACGAGCAGTACTTC	CASSQGFSGIASYEQYF
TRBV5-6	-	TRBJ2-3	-	TGTGCCAGCAGCTTTCGGGAGATCGGGCGCCCAGATACGCAGTATTTT	CASSFREIGRPDTQYF
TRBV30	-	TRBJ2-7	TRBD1	TGTGCCTGGAGTGTAGGGACAGGGGCCTACGAGCAGTACTTC	CAWSVGTGAYEQYF
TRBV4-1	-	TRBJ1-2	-	TGCGCCAGCAGCCAACGGGTGGTTGTGGAAACACGGGGGTATGGCTACACCTTC	CASSQRVVVETRGYGYTF
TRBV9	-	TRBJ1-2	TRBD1	TGTGCCAGCAGCGCGGCCAATACAGGGGGCGATGGCTACACCTTC	CASSAANTGGDGYTF
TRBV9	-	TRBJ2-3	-	TGTGCCAGCAGTGGCAGGCAATACACAGATACGCAGTATTTT	CASSGRQYTDTQYF
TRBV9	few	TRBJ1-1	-	TGTGCCAGCAGCGTAGCGCGGGAAAACACTGAAGCTTTCTTT	CASSVARENTEAFF
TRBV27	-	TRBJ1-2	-	TGTGCCAGCAGTTTATCGATTTCAGGATTCTCAAACTATGGCTACACCTTC	CASSLSISGFSNYGYTF
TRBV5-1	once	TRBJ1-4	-	TGCGCCAGCAGCTTGACAACAACTAATGAAAAACTGTTTTTT	CASSLTTTNEKLFF
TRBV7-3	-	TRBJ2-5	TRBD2	TGTGCCAGCAGCCCCCTAGCGGAAGAGACCCAGTACTTC	CASSPLAEETQYF
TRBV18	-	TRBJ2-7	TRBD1	TGTGCCAGCTCGTCCTCCGGGACAGGGACCTACGAGCAGTACTTC	CASSSSGTGTYEQYF
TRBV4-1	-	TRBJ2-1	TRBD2	TGCGCCAGCAGGGCTAGCGGGGCAAGCAATGAGCAGTTCTTC	CASRASGASNEQFF
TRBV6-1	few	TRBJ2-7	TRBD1	TGTGCCAGCAGTGAGGACAGGGTCTACGAGCAGTACTTC	CASSEDRVYEQYF
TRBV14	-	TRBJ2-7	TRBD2	TGTGCCAGCAGCCTTCGACTAGCGGGAGAGGTCTCGGGCTCCTACGAGCAGTACTTC	CASSLRLAGEVSGSYEQYF
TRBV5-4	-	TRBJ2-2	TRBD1	TGTGCCAGCAGCCCCAGGGGGCGGTGGACCGGGGAGCTGTTTTTT	CASSPRGRWTGELFF
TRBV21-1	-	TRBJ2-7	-	TGTGCCAGCAGCAAAGGGTGGGTAGGATCCCAGGGTCTCTACGAGCAGTACTTC	CASSKGWVGSQGLYEQYF
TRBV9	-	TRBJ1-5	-	TGTGCCAGCAGCGTGGACTCGGGCAATCAGCCCCAGCATTTT	CASSVDSGNQPQHF
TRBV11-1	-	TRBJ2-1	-	TGTGCCAGCAGCCGGGGATCGGCGAATGAGCAGTTCTTC	CASSRGSANEQFF
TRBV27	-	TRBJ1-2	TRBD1	TGTGCCAGCAGTTTAAAGGCAGGGGGGGGCTACACCTTC	CASSLKAGGGYTF
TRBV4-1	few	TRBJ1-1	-	TGCGCCAGCAGCCAAGGGACAACAGTTTCGGGTGAAGCTTTCTTT	CASSQGTTVSGEAFF